These T cell receptor beta chains were read from a single sample in a study of circulating and synovial CD4+ cells in juvenile arthritis. Sequencing used immunoSEQ multiplex PCR; TCRdb keeps in-frame clones, though not all of them. The sample records roughly 14,000 clones, around 80% being singletons. Sequencing was carried out using CD4+ T cells from synovial fluid. These TCRs come from a human patient with juvenile idiopathic arthritis. Some clones in this sample may be carry-over from other donors' samples. Each CDR3 is given with its conserved first and last residue. Fields, in order: V gene, D gene, clone size, J gene, CDR3 length, CDR3 DNA, CDR3 protein. D genes are given only for firm matches. The size entry is marked missing in some rows and otherwise reads once, few, many or a size class.

V: TRBV30; D: -; size: -; J: TRBJ1-2; length: 14; DNA: TGTGCCTGGAGTGTACGCCCAGGAAACTATGGCTACACCTTC; CDR3: CAWSVRPGNYGYTF
V: TRBV2; D: -; size: -; J: TRBJ2-7; length: 12; DNA: TGTGCCAGCAGGTGGGGGGGCGGCGAGCAGTACTTC; CDR3: CASRWGGGEQYF
V: TRBV2; D: -; size: -; J: TRBJ1-2; length: 15; DNA: TGTGCCAGCAGTGAAGACAGGGCTTGGGGACATGGCTACACCTTC; CDR3: CASSEDRAWGHGYTF
V: TRBV14; D: -; size: -; J: TRBJ2-3; length: 14; DNA: TGTGCCAGCAGCCAAGTTACGGAGCGGGATACGCAGTATTTT; CDR3: CASSQVTERDTQYF
V: TRBV2; D: TRBD2; size: -; J: TRBJ2-2; length: 15; DNA: TGTGCCAGCAGTGGAATAGCGGGGAGGACCGGGGAGCTGTTTTTT; CDR3: CASSGIAGRTGELFF
V: TRBV25-1; D: TRBD1; size: once; J: TRBJ1-2; length: 14; DNA: TGTGCCAGCAGTGACAGGGGGCCGGACTATGGCTACACCTTC; CDR3: CASSDRGPDYGYTF
V: TRBV4-3; D: TRBD2; size: -; J: TRBJ2-3; length: 20; DNA: TGCGCCAGCAGCCAAGATCTTGGGGGGGGCGGTCGGACTAGCACAGATGCGCAGTATTTT; CDR3: CASSQDLGGGGRTSTDAQYF
V: TRBV5-1; D: TRBD1; size: -; J: TRBJ1-4; length: 13; DNA: TGCGCCAGCAGCAGGGGACAGGGGGGCGAACTGTTTTTT; CDR3: CASSRGQGGELFF
V: TRBV30; D: -; size: -; J: TRBJ1-1; length: 11; DNA: TGTGCCTGGAGTGTCTACACTGAAGCTTTCTTT; CDR3: CAWSVYTEAFF
V: TRBV5-1; D: TRBD1; size: few; J: TRBJ2-3; length: 20; DNA: TGCGCCAGCAGCCTTGAGGGGCGTTATTACGGGACAGGAGATTTAGATACGCAGTATTTT; CDR3: CASSLEGRYYGTGDLDTQYF
V: TRBV2; D: -; size: -; J: TRBJ2-3; length: 15; DNA: TGTGCCAGCAGGAACTCCGGGACTAGCACAGATACGCAGTATTTT; CDR3: CASRNSGTSTDTQYF
V: TRBV2; D: -; size: -; J: TRBJ1-1; length: 13; DNA: TGTGCCAGCATGAGAGACATTGAGAGTGAAGCTTTCTTT; CDR3: CASMRDIESEAFF
V: TRBV25-1; D: -; size: -; J: TRBJ2-2; length: 14; DNA: TGTGCCAGCAGTGAATTAAATCCTCCCGGGGAGCTGTTTTTT; CDR3: CASSELNPPGELFF
V: TRBV29-1; D: -; size: few; J: TRBJ1-2; length: 14; DNA: TGCAGCGTTGAATCGGGGGGAAAAACCTATGGCTACACCTTC; CDR3: CSVESGGKTYGYTF
V: TRBV5-1; D: -; size: -; J: TRBJ1-1; length: 12; DNA: TGCGCCAGCAGCTTGGAACAGGGCGAAGCTTTCTTT; CDR3: CASSLEQGEAFF